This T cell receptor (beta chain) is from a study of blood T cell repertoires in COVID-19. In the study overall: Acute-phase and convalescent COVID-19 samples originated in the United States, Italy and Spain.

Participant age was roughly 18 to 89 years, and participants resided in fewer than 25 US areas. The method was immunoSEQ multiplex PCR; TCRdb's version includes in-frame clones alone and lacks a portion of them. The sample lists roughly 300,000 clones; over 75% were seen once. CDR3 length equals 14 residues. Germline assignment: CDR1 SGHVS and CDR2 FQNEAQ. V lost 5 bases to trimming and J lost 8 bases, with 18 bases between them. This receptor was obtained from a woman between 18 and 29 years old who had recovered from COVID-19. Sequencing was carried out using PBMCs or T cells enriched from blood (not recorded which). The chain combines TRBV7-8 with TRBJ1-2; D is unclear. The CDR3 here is CASSVGVASLGYTF. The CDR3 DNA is TGTGCCAGCAGCGTTGGAGTAGCCTCTCTGGGCTACACCTTC. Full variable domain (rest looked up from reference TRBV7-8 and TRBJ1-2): GAGVSQSPRYKVAKRGQDVALRCDPISGHVSLFWYQQALGQGPEFLTYFQNEAQLDKSGLPSDRFFAERPEGSVSTLKIQRTQQEDSAVYLCASSVGVASLGYTFGSGTRLTVV.